This is a list of T cell receptor beta chains from one sample in a study of vaccination and CD4 T cells after COVID-19. TCRdb called the PCR reads again in MiXCR, with one record for every CDR3 protein. The sample contains about 20,000 distinct CDR3 sequences, around 53% of which appear only once. Their recognized antigens are unknown. Input material: CD4+ T cells from blood, cultured in vitro. The receptors shown here come from a human donor who had recovered from COVID-19. The CDR3 runs from the conserved cysteine through the conserved F or W. Fields, in order: D gene, V gene, clone size, J gene, CDR3 protein, CDR3 DNA. A D gene is named only where the DNA matches it firmly. Expanded clones get a size class; other rows say once, few or many, or leave the size out.

.	TRBV19	.	TRBJ1-3	CASSPGQPGNTIYF	TGTGCCAGTAGTCCAGGACAGCCTGGAAACACCATATATTTT
.	TRBV28	.	TRBJ1-2	CASSLGGTRGNYGYTF	TGTGCCAGCAGTTTAGGGGGCACCAGGGGAAACTATGGCTACACCTTC
TRBD1	TRBV28	.	TRBJ1-5	CASSLGQDNQPQHF	TGTGCCAGCAGTTTGGGACAGGACAATCAGCCCCAGCATTTT
.	TRBV20-1	.	TRBJ1-2	CSARDQAQVANYGYTF	TGCAGTGCTAGAGATCAGGCCCAAGTAGCTAACTATGGCTACACCTTC
TRBD2	TRBV7-2	.	TRBJ2-1	CASSFRTRSGGLYNEQFF	TGTGCCAGCAGCTTCCGGACCCGTAGCGGGGGGTTATACAATGAGCAGTTCTTC
.	TRBV2	.	TRBJ2-2	CASKEGPGELFF	TGTGCCAGCAAAGAAGGCCCCGGGGAGCTGTTTTTT
TRBD2	TRBV27	.	TRBJ2-2	CASSFGREGSGELFF	TGTGCCAGCAGTTTCGGGCGGGAGGGGTCCGGGGAGCTGTTTTTT
.	TRBV28	.	TRBJ1-5	CASRGPINQPQHF	TGTGCCAGCAGGGGGCCAATCAATCAGCCCCAGCATTTT
TRBD2	TRBV28	.	TRBJ2-5	CASSLPAGGPRETQYF	TGTGCCAGCAGTTTACCAGCGGGAGGGCCCAGAGAGACCCAGTACTTC
TRBD1	TRBV20-1	few	TRBJ1-1	CTLTGQGPEAFF	TGCACTTTAACGGGACAGGGTCCTGAAGCTTTCTTT
.	TRBV19	.	TRBJ1-5	CASSTQQGQPQHF	TGTGCCAGTAGTACACAACAGGGCCAGCCCCAGCATTTT
.	TRBV19	few	TRBJ1-6	CASSIDRRTSPLHF	TGTGCCAGTAGTATAGACAGGAGGACGTCACCCCTCCACTTT
TRBD2	TRBV19	.	TRBJ2-7	CASSIGSGTSVTYEQYF	TGTGCCAGTAGTATAGGGTCCGGGACTAGCGTAACCTACGAGCAGTACTTC
TRBD1	TRBV4-1	.	TRBJ1-5	CASSQLQGGRQPQHF	TGCGCCAGCAGCCAGCTACAGGGGGGACGGCAGCCCCAGCATTTT
.	TRBV15	.	TRBJ1-2	CATSRDRWASPNYGYTF	TGTGCCACCAGCAGAGATAGGTGGGCCTCACCTAACTATGGCTACACCTTC
.	TRBV5-4	.	TRBJ1-1	CASSFGLVNTEAFF	TGTGCCAGCAGCTTCGGTCTCGTGAACACTGAAGCTTTCTTT
TRBD2	TRBV20-1	.	TRBJ2-5	CSASGLADRETQYF	TGCAGTGCTTCCGGACTAGCGGACCGAGAGACCCAGTACTTC
.	TRBV19	few	TRBJ1-6	CASRGRGNSPLHF	TGTGCCAGTAGGGGCAGGGGTAATTCACCCCTCCACTTT
.	TRBV5-4	.	TRBJ2-5	CASSLGQKETQYF	TGTGCCAGCAGCTTGGGACAGAAAGAGACCCAGTACTTC
.	TRBV6-1	.	TRBJ1-2	CASLGGGGSYGYTF	TGTGCCAGCTTAGGGGGGGGGGGCAGCTATGGCTACACCTTC
.	TRBV10-3	.	TRBJ2-7	CAISESGRRIYEQYF	TGTGCCATCAGTGAGTCGGGACGGAGAATCTACGAGCAGTACTTC
.	TRBV7-9	.	TRBJ2-3	CASSLAGQITDTQYF	TGTGCCAGCAGCTTAGCGGGGCAGATCACAGATACGCAGTATTTT
.	TRBV5-1	.	TRBJ1-5	CASSLVGGSNQPQHF	TGCGCCAGCAGCTTGGTGGGGGGTAGCAATCAGCCCCAGCATTTT
.	TRBV6-5	.	TRBJ1-1	CASSYSRRDTEAFF	TGTGCCAGCAGTTACTCGAGGAGAGACACTGAAGCTTTCTTT
.	TRBV6-2/TRBV6-3	.	TRBJ2-2	CASSPVADTGELFF	TGTGCCAGCAGCCCCGTGGCGGACACCGGGGAGCTGTTTTTT